This entry lists 21 T cell receptor beta chains sequenced from one sample in a study of shared clonotypes between healthy human individuals. The table came from immunoSEQ multiplex PCR; TCRdb's copy has only in-frame clones and leaves some out. Found here are approximately 2.5 million clones, 80% to 95% of them singletons; the top ten hold 0.36%. The sample comprised naive CD4+ T cells from PBMCs. Subset indicated: CD45RA+ positively selected. The receptors were gathered from a young man in good health. Some clones in this sample may be carry-over from other donors' samples.

The V call is TRBV4-3, the J call TRBJ1-4, with D uncertain. The V end was cut by 0 bases, the J end by 8 bases, with 4 bases between. The CDR3 has 12 amino acids. Germline V gene data show CDR1 as LGHNA and CDR2 as YSLEER. CDR3 protein: CASSQDHEKLFF. CDR3 nucleotide sequence: TGCGCCAGCAGCCAAGATCACGAAAAACTGTTTTTT.

The rearrangement joins TRBV19 to TRBJ2-7; tentative D call: TRBD1 (6 bases). The CDR3 length is 14 residues. Germline loops: CDR1 LNHDA, CDR2 SQIVND (reference sequence). V lost 3 bases to trimming and J lost 6 bases, with 15 bases between them. CDR3 nucleotides: TGTGCCAGTAGTATCGCCCACAGGGAGCGCGAGCAGTACTTC. Amino acids: CASSIAHREREQYF.

V gene TRBV7-6 combines with J gene TRBJ2-2; D call uncertain. V dropped 1 base and J dropped 4 bases, with 13 bases sitting between them. Per the germline V gene, CDR1 is SGHVS and CDR2 is FNYEAQ. This CDR3 is 16 amino acids long. The CDR3 protein is CASSLGIPVSTGELFF. As DNA, the CDR3 is TGTGCCAGCAGCTTAGGAATTCCGGTTAGCACCGGGGAGCTGTTTTTT. Full variable domain (outside the CDR3, taken from reference TRBV7-6 and TRBJ2-2): GAGVSQSPRYKVTKRGQDVALRCDPISGHVSLYWYRQALGQGPEFLTYFNYEAQQDKSGLPNDRFSAERPEGSISTLTIQRTEQRDSAMYRCASSLGIPVSTGELFFGEGSRLTVL.

The rearrangement uses TRBV5-1 and TRBJ2-5; 9 bases are shared with TRBD1. CDR1 is SGHRS, CDR2 YFSETQ, per germline. The V gene end was trimmed by 7 bases and the J gene end by 3 bases; junction bases not matched to a gene: 1. This CDR3 has 12 residues. CDR3 loop: CASGTGKETQYF. DNA for the CDR3: TGCGCCAGCGGGACAGGGAAAGAGACCCAGTACTTC.

In its sample, this clone was seen once. The chain has TRBV29-1 and TRBJ1-2; no clear D gene. Trimming shortened V by 5 bases and J by 4 bases, and 14 bases separated the two germline ends. CDR3 length: 13 residues. The germline V gene has CDR1 SQVTM and CDR2 ANQGSEA. CDR3 coding DNA: TGCAGCGTTCTTCTCTCACAGCTCTATGGCTACACCTTC. Protein sequence: CSVLLSQLYGYTF.

The chain links TRBV28 to TRBJ2-3, with TRBD2 matching over 8 bases. The length of the CDR3 is 14 residues. CDR1 MDHEN and CDR2 SYDVKM come from the germline V gene. J was trimmed by 6 bases and V by 7 bases; bases with no gene match: 9. The CDR3 coding sequence is TGTGCCAGCATCGGGAGGGCCCCCAGGGATACGCAGTATTTT. Its translation: CASIGRAPRDTQYF.

This clone appeared a single time. The chain carries TRBV5-4 and TRBJ1-4; TRBD1 is a possible D gene (6 bases). The germline gives CDR1 SGHNT, CDR2 YYREEE (reference sequence). The CDR3 has 13 residues. V was shortened by 4 bases and J by 5 bases, with 9 bases between the two germline ends. The CDR3 DNA reads as TGTGCCAGCAGCGGTACAGGGAATGAAAAACTGTTTTTT. This gives the protein CASSGTGNEKLFF.

The V call is TRBV5-1, the J call TRBJ2-7; 10 bases map to TRBD1. The trim removed 2 bases at V and 5 bases at J, leaving 4 bases unmatched. CDR3 length equals 14 residues. Germline V gene data show CDR1 as SGHRS and CDR2 as YFSETQ. This chain's CDR3 is CASSLSGTGDEQYF. In DNA form, the CDR3 reads TGCGCCAGCAGCTTATCCGGGACAGGGGACGAGCAGTACTTC.

The chain joins TRBV28 to TRBJ2-1; D remains unclear. V was shortened by 2 bases and J by 0 bases, with 17 bases between the two germline ends. Germline assignment: CDR1 MDHEN and CDR2 SYDVKM. The CDR3 contains 18 residues. CDR3 protein: CASSLELSAISSYNEQFF. CDR3 coding DNA: TGTGCCAGCAGTTTAGAGCTCAGCGCGATTAGCTCCTACAATGAGCAGTTCTTC.

The V and J genes are TRBV4-2 and TRBJ1-2, with a possible D match to TRBD1 (5 bases). The germline V gene has CDR1 LGHNA and CDR2 YNFKEQ. V lost 0 bases to trimming and J lost 4 bases, with 15 bases between them. This CDR3 spans 16 amino acids. The CDR3 nucleotides are TGTGCCAGCAGCCAAGAGGGACTGGAGGAGTCCTATGGCTACACCTTC. It encodes CASSQEGLEESYGYTF.

This clone was counted only a few times. This sample also contains other DNA sequences that code for the same CDR3. The gene calls are TRBV7-2 and TRBJ2-3; D is unclear. The germline V and J ends were trimmed by 4 bases and 6 bases, with 5 bases remaining between them. Germline CDR1 SGHTA, CDR2 FQGNSA. This CDR3 is 11 amino acids long. The CDR3 bases are TGTGCCAGCAGCTCTTCGGATACGCAGTATTTT. Protein: CASSSSDTQYF.

As to this clone: This sample includes further DNA sequences coding for the same CDR3. This chain uses TRBV18 with TRBJ2-7, with 14 nucleotides matching TRBD2. Germline V gene sequence: CDR1 KGHSH, CDR2 LQKENI. The junction had 2 bases not matched to a gene; V was cut back by 0 bases and J by 7 bases. The CDR3 loop spans 15 amino acids. Here the CDR3 reads CASSPPGLAGVEQYF. DNA of the CDR3: TGTGCCAGCTCACCACCGGGACTAGCGGGGGTAGAGCAGTACTTC.

This rearrangement joins TRBV10-3 to TRBJ1-1; TRBD1 is a possible D gene (5 bases). Germline loops: CDR1 ENHRY, CDR2 SYGVKD. V gave up 0 bases and J gave up 9 bases, with 14 bases separating them. The CDR3 spans 14 residues. CDR3 region: CAISESGRERKAFF. Here the CDR3 DNA reads TGTGCCATCAGTGAGTCTGGCAGGGAAAGGAAAGCTTTCTTT.

The CDR3 is CAWSVTSRGEQYF. The CDR3 bases are TGTGCCTGGAGTGTAACCTCCAGGGGCGAGCAGTACTTC. The chain recombines TRBV30 with TRBJ2-7, with D possibly matching TRBD1 (6 bases). The CDR3 has 13 amino acids. V lost 0 bases, J lost 6 bases, and 12 bases lay in between. Germline lookup yields CDR1 GTSNPN and CDR2 SVGIG (reference sequence).

The chain employs TRBV7-2 and TRBJ1-3; D uncertain. The CDR3 consists of 15 residues. With 3 bases removed from V and 4 bases from J, the gap between germline ends came to 13 bases. Germline-derived CDR1 and CDR2 are SGHTA and FQGNSA. The CDR3 loop reads CASSFLGIRGNTIYF. The CDR3 nucleotides are TGTGCCAGCAGCTTCCTAGGGATCCGGGGAAACACCATATATTTT.

Only one count was recorded for this clone. V gene TRBV11-3 combines with J gene TRBJ2-2, with D uncertain. CDR3 length equals 13 residues. Germline CDR1 reads SGHNT; CDR2 reads YENEEA. Trimming removed 5 bases from V and 5 bases from J, with 9 bases in between. CDR3 amino acids: CASSVFGTGELFF. CDR3 bases: TGTGCCAGCAGCGTCTTCGGAACCGGGGAGCTGTTTTTT.

This chain links TRBV27 with TRBJ1-5, with 9 positions matching TRBD1. The CDR3 covers 15 residues. V lost 8 bases and J lost 6; bases outside the gene matches: 11. Germline values: CDR1 MNHEY, CDR2 SMNVEV (reference sequence). CDR3 DNA sequence: TGTGCCAGCCGATCCTACCGGGACAGGGCTCAGCCCCAGCATTTT. Its translation: CASRSYRDRAQPQHF.

V is TRBV29-1 and J is TRBJ2-2, with 7 bases that match TRBD2. The germline CDR1 and CDR2 sequences are SQVTM and ANQGSEA. The CDR3 spans 15 residues. V shed 6 bases and J 4 bases; nucleotides not matched to a gene: 11. DNA of the CDR3: TGCAGCGTCCCGCAGGGAGGGAGCGGCACCGGGGAGCTGTTTTTT. This encodes CSVPQGGSGTGELFF.

Only one count was recorded for this clone. This chain joins TRBV29-1 and TRBJ2-2; D tentatively fits TRBD1 or TRBD2 (5 bases each). V was cut by 7 bases and J by 6 bases, with 15 bases left in between. The CDR3 is made up of 13 amino acids. CDR1 is SQVTM, CDR2 ANQGSEA, per germline. CDR3 sequence: CSASGTRPGELFF. CDR3 bases: TGCAGCGCTTCCGGGACCAGGCCCGGGGAGCTGTTTTTT.

This sequence joins TRBV5-1 and TRBJ1-1; weak D call: TRBD1 (5 bases). The CDR3 extends over 14 amino acids. Germline-derived CDR1 and CDR2 are SGHRS and YFSETQ. V gave up 4 bases and J gave up 11 bases, with 21 bases separating them. CDR3 region: CASSPASGTGGAFF. The CDR3 region has the DNA TGCGCCAGCAGCCCCGCGTCGGGCACAGGCGGCGCTTTCTTT. The whole variable domain, remainder taken from reference TRBV5-1 and TRBJ1-1, is KAGVTQTPRYLIKTRGQQVTLSCSPISGHRSVSWYQQTPGQGLQFLFEYFSETQRNKGNFPGRFSGRQFSNSRSEMNVSTLELGDSALYLCASSPASGTGGAFFGQGTRLTVV.

A remark on this clone: Other DNA sequences in this sample translate to the same CDR3. The gene calls are TRBV27 and TRBJ1-1; D call uncertain. Per the germline V gene, CDR1 is MNHEY and CDR2 is SMNVEV (reference sequence). V lost 4 bases, J lost 3 bases, and 6 bases lay in between. The CDR3 extends over 12 amino acids. The CDR3 spells CASSSRDTEAFF. CDR3 coding DNA: TGTGCCAGCAGTTCAAGAGACACTGAAGCTTTCTTT.